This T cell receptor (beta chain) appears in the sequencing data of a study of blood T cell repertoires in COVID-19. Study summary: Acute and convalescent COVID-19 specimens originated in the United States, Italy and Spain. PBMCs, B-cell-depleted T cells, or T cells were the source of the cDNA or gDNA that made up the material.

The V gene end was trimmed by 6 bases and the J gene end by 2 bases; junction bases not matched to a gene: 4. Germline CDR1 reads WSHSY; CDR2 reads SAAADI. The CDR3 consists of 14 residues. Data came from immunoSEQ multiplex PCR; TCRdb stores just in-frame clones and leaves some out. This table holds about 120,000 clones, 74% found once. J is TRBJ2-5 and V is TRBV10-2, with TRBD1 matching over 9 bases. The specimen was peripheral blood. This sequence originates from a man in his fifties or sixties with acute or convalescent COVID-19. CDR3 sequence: CASRPGTGQETQYF. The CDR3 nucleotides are TGCGCCAGCAGGCCCGGGACAGGGCAAGAGACCCAGTACTTC.